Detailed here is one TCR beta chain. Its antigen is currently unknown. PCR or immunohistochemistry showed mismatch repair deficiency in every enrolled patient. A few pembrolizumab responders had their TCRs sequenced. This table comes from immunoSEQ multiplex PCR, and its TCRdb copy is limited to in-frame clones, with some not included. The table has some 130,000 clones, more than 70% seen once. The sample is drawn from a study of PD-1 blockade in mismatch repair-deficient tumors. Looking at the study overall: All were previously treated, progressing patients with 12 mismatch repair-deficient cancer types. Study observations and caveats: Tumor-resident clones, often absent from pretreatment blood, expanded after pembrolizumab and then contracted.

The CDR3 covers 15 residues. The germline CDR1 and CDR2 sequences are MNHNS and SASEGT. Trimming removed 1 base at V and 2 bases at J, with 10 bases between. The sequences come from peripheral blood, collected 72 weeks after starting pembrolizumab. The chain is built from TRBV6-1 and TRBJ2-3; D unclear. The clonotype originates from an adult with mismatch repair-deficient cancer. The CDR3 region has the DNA TGTGCCAGCAGTGAAGTGGGTAGGAACACAGATACGCAGTATTTT. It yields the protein CASSEVGRNTDTQYF.